This T cell receptor beta chain derives from a study of shared clonotypes between healthy human individuals. In the CD4+ fraction, cells were divided into CD45RA+ naive and CD45RA-negative memory subsets. CDR3 length: 16 amino acids. The table came from immunoSEQ multiplex PCR; TCRdb's copy has only in-frame clones and leaves some out. The sample has about 2.3 million clones, 80% to 95% seen once; the top ten hold 0.35% to 0.5%. This TCR came from a young man in good health. Some clones in this sample may be carry-over from other donors' samples. Sequenced sample: naive CD4+ T cells from PBMCs. The subset: CD45RA+ positively selected. This chain links TRBV21-1 with TRBJ2-1; the DNA was not compared with TRBD2, the D call given in the table. TRBV21-1 corresponds to a pseudogene. This chain's CDR3 is CASSTSRLAGKLEQFF. CDR3 in DNA: TGTGCCAGCAGCACCAGTCGACTAGCGGGTAAGCTTGAGCAGTTCTTC.